The next 32 T cell receptor beta chains were all read from a single sample in a study of human T cells and chemical hapten exposure. Described time point: patch test 1, 2 weeks after DPC sensitization. Treatment specified: therapeutic diphenylcyclopropenone sensitization with weekly scalp DPC. TCRdb re-analysed the RACE reads in MiXCR, keeping a single row per CDR3 protein. The sample has 74,000 or so distinct CDR3 sequences; over 9% are singletons. Material: whole blood, obtained in connection with sensitization to the hapten diphenylcyclopropenone (DPC). The receptors originated from a woman aged 50 to 60 with alopecia areata. Some clones in this sample may be carry-over from other donors' samples.

This clonotype occurred a few times. CDR3 loop: CASSASFSNQPQHF. The CDR3 DNA reads as TGTGCCAGCAGCGCCAGTTTTAGCAATCAGCCCCAGCATTTT. The gene calls are TRBV7-2 and TRBJ1-5; D ambiguous. V lost 5 bases and J 0 bases, leaving 8 bases between the germline ends. This CDR3 has 14 amino acids. Germline assignment: CDR1 SGHTA and CDR2 FQGNSA.

This clonotype was picked up a small number of times. The J gene is TRBJ2-1, the V gene TRBV7-2, with 7 bases matching TRBD1. The V and J ends lost 3 bases and 2 bases, in that order; junction bases with no gene match: 1. Germline V lookup: CDR1 SGHTA, CDR2 FQGNSA. The CDR3 covers 14 residues. The CDR3 reads CASSLGQTYNEQFF. DNA of the CDR3: TGTGCCAGCAGCTTGGGACAGACCTACAATGAGCAGTTCTTC.

This clonotype was observed a handful of times. The chain is built from TRBV30 and TRBJ1-5; no clear D gene. CDR3 size: 15 residues. V was trimmed by 2 bases and J by 9 bases, leaving 20 bases between them. The germline V gene encodes CDR1 GTSNPN and CDR2 SVGIG (reference sequence). CDR3 nucleotide sequence: TGTGCCTGGAGTTTGGAGGCCGCCCCCATAGGGCCCCAGCATTTT. This translates into CAWSLEAAPIGPQHF.

DNA for the CDR3: TGTGCCAGCAGTTTCTTGGCGGGAAGCACCTACGAGCAGTACTTC. Translation: CASSFLAGSTYEQYF. The chain recombines TRBV12-3 or TRBV12-4 with TRBJ2-7, with D perhaps matching TRBD2 (6 bases). The CDR3 totals 15 residues. Trimming cost V 3 bases and J 2 bases, with 14 bases left between them.

This clonotype showed up many times. V gene TRBV11-2 combines with J gene TRBJ2-1; either TRBD1 or TRBD2 may supply D (5 bases each). The CDR3 contains 13 residues. Between the trimmed V and J ends, which lost 5 bases and 4 bases, there was a span of 9 bases. The germline CDR1 and CDR2 sequences are SGHAT and FQNNGV. In DNA form, the CDR3 reads TGTGCCAGCAGCGGGGACGGATACAATGAGCAGTTCTTC. Translated: CASSGDGYNEQFF.

A note on this clonotype: A single base separates this from a much larger clone, so it may be a read error. The V call is TRBV7-9, the J call TRBJ1-2; D not resolved. The CDR3 is 12 amino acids. CDR1 is SEHNR and CDR2 is FQNEAQ in the germline V gene (reference sequence). CDR3 protein: CVSSRVPYGYTF. The CDR3 DNA follows: TGTGTCAGCAGCCGTGTTCCCTATGGCTACACCTTC.

The chain recombines TRBV5-6 with TRBJ2-1, with D possibly called TRBD1 or TRBD2 (5 bases each). V was clipped by 4 bases and J by 6 bases, with 11 bases between them. Germline V gene data show CDR1 as SGHDT and CDR2 as YYEEEE. This CDR3 has 13 amino acids. The CDR3 nucleotides read TGTGCCAGCAGCGTAGGGGAGCCCAATGAGCAGTTCTTC. Protein: CASSVGEPNEQFF.

This clonotype was detected a few times. Germline is not matched at one junction end, which may reflect a read error. This chain connects TRBV7-7 to TRBJ2-5; 7 nucleotides match TRBD1. Germline assignment: CDR1 SSHAT and CDR2 FNYEAQ (reference sequence). CDR3 length equals 15 residues. CDR3 in DNA: TGTGCTAGCAGCCAAGGGGGCCCCTGGGAAGAGACCCAGTACTTC. Encoded protein: CASSQGGPWEETQYF.

This clonotype was observed a few times. The chain uses TRBV19 and TRBJ2-7, with 9 bases identical to TRBD2. The CDR3 is 16 residues long. The germline V gene has CDR1 LNHDA and CDR2 SQIVND (reference sequence). V was clipped by 4 bases and J by 3 bases; unmatched bases: 10. The CDR3 DNA sequence: TGTGCCAGTAGTACTCCTTTTGCTAGCGGGAACTACGAGCAGTACTTC. This translates into CASSTPFASGNYEQYF.

In its sample, this clonotype was seen a few times. The chain has TRBV14 and TRBJ2-1, with 7 bases lining up with TRBD2. Germline-derived CDR1 and CDR2 are SGHDN and FVKESK. With V trimmed by 4 bases and J by 4 bases, 10 bases remained unmatched. The CDR3 is 16 residues long. The CDR3 sequence: CASSPPGRGLYNEQFF. The CDR3 DNA is TGTGCCAGCAGCCCTCCGGGGAGGGGTTTGTACAATGAGCAGTTCTTC.

This chain joins TRBV12-3 or TRBV12-4 and TRBJ1-5; D is unresolved. The CDR3 loop spans 15 amino acids. V was shortened by 6 bases and J by 4 bases, with 16 bases between the two germline ends. CDR3: CASSPPVDRNQPQHF. The DNA for the CDR3 is TGTGCCAGCAGCCCTCCGGTTGATCGGAATCAGCCCCAGCATTTT.

The rearrangement uses TRBV20-1 and TRBJ2-3; TRBD2 matches 12 bases. This CDR3 comprises 15 residues. CDR1 DFQATT and CDR2 SNEGSKA come from the germline V gene (reference sequence). The J segment lost 3 bases and the V segment lost 0 bases, leaving 1 base of the junction unmatched. In nucleotides, the CDR3 is TGCAGTGCTAGAGACGGGACTAGCGGGACAGATACGCAGTATTTT. Protein sequence: CSARDGTSGTDTQYF.

This clonotype was counted only a few times. The V gene is TRBV12-3 or TRBV12-4, the J gene TRBJ2-3; D unresolved. There are 13 residues in the CDR3. V lost 3 bases and J 2 bases, leaving 6 bases between the germline ends. Written as DNA, the CDR3 is TGTGCCAGCAGTTTGGGTGACACAGATACGCAGTATTTT. This translates into CASSLGDTDTQYF.

This clonotype was observed a handful of times. The rearrangement joins TRBV12-2 to TRBJ2-1; the tabulated D call, TRBD1, remains unverified against the DNA. TRBV12-2 constitutes a pseudogene. This CDR3 region has 12 residues. The CDR3 reads CASRPWGTKVGF. As DNA, the CDR3 is TGTGCAAGTCGCCCCTGGGGGACCAAGGTTGGATTC.

This clonotype was observed a few times. The V gene is TRBV28, the J gene TRBJ2-7, with TRBD2 matching over 10 bases. There are 15 residues in the CDR3. The trim removed 6 bases at V and 2 bases at J, leaving 7 bases unmatched. The V gene's germline CDR1 is MDHEN and CDR2 SYDVKM. CDR3 protein: CASRTALAGAYEQYF. CDR3 sequence (DNA): TGTGCCAGCAGAACCGCCCTAGCGGGGGCCTACGAGCAGTACTTC.

J is TRBJ2-7 and V is TRBV20-1, with D hard to call. The CDR3 is 12 residues long. V lost 3 bases to trimming and J lost 4 bases, with 10 bases between them. Germline assignment: CDR1 DFQATT and CDR2 SNEGSKA (reference sequence). The CDR3 DNA reads TGCAGTGCTAGCGGGCTAGTGTACGAGCAGTACTTC. As protein: CSASGLVYEQYF.

The chain employs TRBV11-2 and TRBJ2-1, with 12 bases identical to TRBD1. Germline CDR1 and CDR2: SGHAT and FQNNGV. J was trimmed by 5 bases and V by 5 bases; bases with no gene match: 10. The CDR3 loop spans 17 amino acids. CDR3 sequence reads: CASSHRDRGLPDNEQFF. The CDR3 bases are TGTGCCAGCAGCCACCGGGACAGGGGGCTACCTGACAATGAGCAGTTCTTC.

J is TRBJ2-5 and V is TRBV6-5, with D perhaps TRBD1 or TRBD2 (5 bases each). The CDR3 has 14 residues. Germline V gene lookup returns CDR1 MNHEY and CDR2 SVGAGI. Trimming removed 5 bases from V and 5 bases from J, with 15 bases in between. The CDR3 sequence is CASSRDRVRETQYF. The CDR3 nucleotides are TGTGCCAGCAGTCGGGACCGCGTGAGGGAGACCCAGTACTTC.

V is TRBV6-2 or TRBV6-3 and J is TRBJ2-7, with 8 bases aligning to TRBD1. Per the germline V gene, CDR1 is MNHEY and CDR2 is SVGEGT. V lost 11 bases, J lost 4 bases, and 7 bases stayed unmatched. The CDR3 extends over 12 amino acids. The CDR3 sequence is CASGTGVYEQYF. CDR3 in DNA: TGTGCCTCCGGGACAGGCGTATACGAGCAGTACTTC.

The chain is built from TRBV28 and TRBJ1-1, with D tentatively TRBD1 (5 bases). Germline CDR1 reads MDHEN; CDR2 reads SYDVKM. V lost 6 bases and J 5 bases, leaving 10 bases between the germline ends. The CDR3 totals 12 residues. In DNA form, the CDR3 reads TGTGCCAGCAGCCCCGACAGTACTGAAGCTTTCTTT. This sequence encodes CASSPDSTEAFF.

This clonotype was seen many times. V and J are TRBV7-3 and TRBJ1-1; possible D gene TRBD1, 5 bases. The CDR3 has 14 residues. Germline V gene lookup returns CDR1 SGHTA and CDR2 FQGTGA. The germline V and J ends were trimmed by 6 bases and 5 bases, with 16 bases remaining between them. The CDR3 DNA follows: TGTGCCAGCAGGATGAACCCACAGGCAACTGAAGCTTTCTTT. Translating it yields CASRMNPQATEAFF.

This clonotype was observed at least ten times. V and J are TRBV11-2 and TRBJ1-2; D possibly corresponds to TRBD1 (5 bases). CDR1 is SGHAT, CDR2 FQNNGV, per germline. CDR3 length: 13 amino acids. V was pared by 3 bases and J by 8 bases, with 13 bases between. The CDR3 spells CASSFMGRKGYTF. CDR3 DNA: TGTGCCAGCAGCTTCATGGGGCGAAAAGGCTACACCTTC.

The V call is TRBV20-1, the J call TRBJ2-7, with D perhaps matching TRBD1 (6 bases). CDR3 size: 15 residues. V dropped 2 bases and J dropped 2 bases, with 16 bases sitting between them. Germline CDR1 and CDR2: DFQATT and SNEGSKA (reference sequence). The CDR3 protein is CSARLDRPAAYEQYF. The CDR3 nucleotides read TGCAGTGCTAGACTCGACAGGCCAGCAGCCTACGAGCAGTACTTC.

This clonotype turned up a few times. This CDR3 reads CASSLDRGREKLFF. The CDR3 nucleotides are TGTGCCAGCAGCTTGGACAGGGGGCGTGAAAAACTGTTTTTT. The chain links TRBV5-6 to TRBJ1-4; 9 bases line up with TRBD1. V gave up 0 bases and J gave up 7 bases; unmatched junction bases: 1. The CDR3 length is 14 residues. From germline, CDR1 is SGHDT and CDR2 YYEEEE.

V usage is TRBV19 and J usage is TRBJ1-1; D gene uncertain. This CDR3 is built from 14 residues. The V and J ends lost 1 base and 1 base respectively, with 7 bases between them. CDR1 is LNHDA and CDR2 is SQIVND in the germline V gene (reference sequence). The CDR3 coding sequence is TGTGCCAGTAGTATAGCAGGCCCGAACACTGAAGCTTTCTTT. Its protein product is CASSIAGPNTEAFF.

V is TRBV4-1 and J is TRBJ1-1; maybe TRBD1 (6 bases). The length of the CDR3 is 15 residues. Trimming removed 0 bases from V and 4 bases from J, with 12 bases in between. CDR1 and CDR2 (germline): MGHRA, YSYEKL. The CDR3 is CASSQEVQGFTEAFF. In DNA, the CDR3 is TGCGCCAGCAGCCAAGAGGTCCAGGGGTTCACTGAAGCTTTCTTT.

The chain has TRBV5-4 and TRBJ2-3, with 9 bases lining up with TRBD2. The CDR3 is 16 residues long. The germline gives CDR1 SGHNT, CDR2 YYREEE (reference sequence). Germline trimming cut 0 bases from V and 1 base from J; bases unmatched to any gene: 3. CDR3 in DNA: TGTGCCAGCAGCTTGGAGGGACTAGCTGGCACAGATACGCAGTATTTT. Residues: CASSLEGLAGTDTQYF.

This clonotype was picked up many times. The rearrangement uses TRBV6-5 and TRBJ2-1; 7 bases are a match to TRBD2. The CDR3 contains 17 residues. Trimming took 4 bases from V and 1 from J; bases not matched to a gene: 10. Germline V gives CDR1 MNHEY, CDR2 SVGAGI. The CDR3 coding sequence is TGTGCCAGCAGTTTAGGAGTCGGGAGGCCGTCCTACAATGAGCAGTTCTTC. It yields the protein CASSLGVGRPSYNEQFF.

This clonotype was observed many times. The chain uses TRBV12-3 or TRBV12-4 and TRBJ2-1, with a weak D call TRBD2 (6 bases). Trimming cost V 6 bases and J 12 bases, with 15 bases left between them. The CDR3 has 12 amino acids. The CDR3 DNA follows: TGTGCCAGCAGCCCATTCGGGGGAACGCAGTTCTTC. This sequence encodes CASSPFGGTQFF.

The CDR3 loop reads CASSQDRAGGQPQHF. The DNA for the CDR3 is TGCGCCAGCAGCCAAGACCGGGCGGGGGGTCAGCCCCAGCATTTT. The V call is TRBV4-3, the J call TRBJ1-5; the D gene is possibly TRBD1 (5 bases). Trimming cost V 0 bases and J 6 bases, with 12 bases left between them. The CDR3 contains 15 residues. Germline V gene lookup returns CDR1 LGHNA and CDR2 YSLEER.

The J gene is TRBJ2-3, the V gene TRBV5-1, with D possibly being TRBD1 (6 bases). Germline values: CDR1 SGHRS, CDR2 YFSETQ. The V end lost 4 bases, the J end lost 4 bases, and 13 bases lay between the germline ends. The CDR3 covers 14 residues. CDR3 nucleotides: TGCGCCAGCAGCCCAACACAGGGTCCAGATACGCAGTATTTT. Amino acids: CASSPTQGPDTQYF. Combining the CDR3 with reference TRBV5-1 and TRBJ2-3 gives the whole variable domain KAGVTQTPRYLIKTRGQQVTLSCSPISGHRSVSWYQQTPGQGLQFLFEYFSETQRNKGNFPGRFSGRQFSNSRSEMNVSTLELGDSALYLCASSPTQGPDTQYFGPGTRLTVL.

This clonotype was recorded a few times. A read error may produce the germline difference seen at one junction end. This sequence joins TRBV28 and TRBJ2-2; D might be TRBD1 (6 bases). Germline CDR1 reads MDHEN; CDR2 reads SYDVKM. The CDR3 contains 15 residues. CDR3 residues: CAIPSRDTNTRELFF. CDR3 DNA: TGTGCCATCCCCTCCCGGGACACGAACACCAGGGAGCTGTTTTTT.